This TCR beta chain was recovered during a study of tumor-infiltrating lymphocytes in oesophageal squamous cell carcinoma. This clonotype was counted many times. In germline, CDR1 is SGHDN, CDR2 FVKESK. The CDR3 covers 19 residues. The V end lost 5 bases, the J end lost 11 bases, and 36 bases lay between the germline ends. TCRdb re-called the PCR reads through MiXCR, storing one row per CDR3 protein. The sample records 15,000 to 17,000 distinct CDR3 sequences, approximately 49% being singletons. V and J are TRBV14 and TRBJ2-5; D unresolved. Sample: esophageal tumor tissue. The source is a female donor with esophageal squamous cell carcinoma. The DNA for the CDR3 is TGTGCCAGCAGCAAGCAGAACTTTGTCCGAACGCGTTCCTACAATGAGCAGTACTTC. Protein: CASSKQNFVRTRSYNEQYF.